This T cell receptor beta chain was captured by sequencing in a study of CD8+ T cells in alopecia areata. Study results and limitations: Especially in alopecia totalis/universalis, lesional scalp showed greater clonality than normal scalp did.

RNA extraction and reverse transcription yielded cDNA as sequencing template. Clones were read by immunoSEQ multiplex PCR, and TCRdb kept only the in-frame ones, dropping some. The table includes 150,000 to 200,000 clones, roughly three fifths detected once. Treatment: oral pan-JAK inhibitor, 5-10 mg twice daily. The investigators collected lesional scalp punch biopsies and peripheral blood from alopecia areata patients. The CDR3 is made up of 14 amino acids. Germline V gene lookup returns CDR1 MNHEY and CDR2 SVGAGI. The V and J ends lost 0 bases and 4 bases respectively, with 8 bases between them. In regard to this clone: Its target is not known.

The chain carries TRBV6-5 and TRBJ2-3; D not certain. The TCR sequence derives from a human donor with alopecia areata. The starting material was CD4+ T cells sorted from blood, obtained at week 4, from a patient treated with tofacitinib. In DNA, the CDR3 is TGTGCCAGCAGTTACTCGCCAACGGCAGATACGCAGTATTTT. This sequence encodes CASSYSPTADTQYF.